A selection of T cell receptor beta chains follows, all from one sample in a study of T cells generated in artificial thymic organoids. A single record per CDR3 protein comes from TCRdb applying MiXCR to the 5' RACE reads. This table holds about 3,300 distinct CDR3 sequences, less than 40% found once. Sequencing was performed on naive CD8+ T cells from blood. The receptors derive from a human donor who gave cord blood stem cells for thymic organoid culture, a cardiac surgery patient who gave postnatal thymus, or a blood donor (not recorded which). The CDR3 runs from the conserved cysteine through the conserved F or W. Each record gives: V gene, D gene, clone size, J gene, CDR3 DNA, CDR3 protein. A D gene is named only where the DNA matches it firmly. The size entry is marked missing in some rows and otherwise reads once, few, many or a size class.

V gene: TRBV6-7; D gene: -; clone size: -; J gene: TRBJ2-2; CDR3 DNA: TGTGCCAGCAGTTACCCGGGGCAGGGAGTGGACACCGGGGAGCTGTTTTTT; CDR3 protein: CASSYPGQGVDTGELFF
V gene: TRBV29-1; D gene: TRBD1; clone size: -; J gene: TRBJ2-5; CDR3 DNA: TGCAGCGAATGGACAGGGACAGGGGAGACCCAGTACTTC; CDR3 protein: CSEWTGTGETQYF
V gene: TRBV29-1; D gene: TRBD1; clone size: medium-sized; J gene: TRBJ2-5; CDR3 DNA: TGCAGCGTTGAAGTATGGTACGGGACAGGGGAAGAGACCCAGTACTTC; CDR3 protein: CSVEVWYGTGEETQYF
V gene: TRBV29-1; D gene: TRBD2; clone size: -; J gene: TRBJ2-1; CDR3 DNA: TGCAGCGTTGTGGGTAGCGGGAGGTCGAATGAGCAGTTCTTC; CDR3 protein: CSVVGSGRSNEQFF
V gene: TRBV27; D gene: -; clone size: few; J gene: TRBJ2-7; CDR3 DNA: TGTGCCAGCAGTGTGGGGCCCCCCTGCTACGAGCAGTACTTC; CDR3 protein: CASSVGPPCYEQYF
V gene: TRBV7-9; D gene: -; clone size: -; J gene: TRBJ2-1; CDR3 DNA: TGTGCCAGCAGCTCGGGGCCGAACGAGCAGTTCTTC; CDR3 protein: CASSSGPNEQFF
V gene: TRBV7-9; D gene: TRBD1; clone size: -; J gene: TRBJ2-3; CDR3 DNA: TGTGCCAGCAGCCCAAGGGACAGTTCTCGTTTCGCCCCTTCAGATACGCAGTATTTT; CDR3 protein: CASSPRDSSRFAPSDTQYF
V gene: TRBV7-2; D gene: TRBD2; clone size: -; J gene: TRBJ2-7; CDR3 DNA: TGTGCCAGCAGCTTAGGCGCCCCTAGCGGTTCCCACGAGCAGTACTTC; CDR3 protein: CASSLGAPSGSHEQYF
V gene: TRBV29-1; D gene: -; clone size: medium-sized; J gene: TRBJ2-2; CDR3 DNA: TGCAGCGTTGAAACAAACGGGGAGCTGTTTTTT; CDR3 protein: CSVETNGELFF
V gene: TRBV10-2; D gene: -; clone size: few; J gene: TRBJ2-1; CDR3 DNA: TGCGCCAGCATGGCTCAGGACAATTACAATGAGCAGTTCTTC; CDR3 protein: CASMAQDNYNEQFF
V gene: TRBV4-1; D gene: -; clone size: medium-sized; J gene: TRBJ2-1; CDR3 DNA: TGCGCCAGCAGCCAAGATTGGGGTTACAATGAGCAGTTCTTC; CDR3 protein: CASSQDWGYNEQFF
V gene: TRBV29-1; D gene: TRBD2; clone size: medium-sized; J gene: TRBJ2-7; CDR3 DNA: TGCAGCGTAGGACTAGCGGAGAGTTACGAGCAGTACTTC; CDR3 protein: CSVGLAESYEQYF
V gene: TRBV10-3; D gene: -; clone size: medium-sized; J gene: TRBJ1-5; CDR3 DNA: TGTGCCATCAGTGAGGACAGGTATAGCAATCAGCCCCAGCATTTT; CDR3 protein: CAISEDRYSNQPQHF
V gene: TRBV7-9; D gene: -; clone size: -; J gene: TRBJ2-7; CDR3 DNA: TGTGCCAGCAGCTTACGTCCCTACGAGCAGTACTTC; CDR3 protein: CASSLRPYEQYF
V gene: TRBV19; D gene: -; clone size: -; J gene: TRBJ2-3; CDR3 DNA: TGTGCCAGTAGTATCGGGTCGGACCCTAGCACAGATACGCAGTATTTT; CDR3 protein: CASSIGSDPSTDTQYF
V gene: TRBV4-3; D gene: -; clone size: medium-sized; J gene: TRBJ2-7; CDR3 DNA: TGCGCCAGCAGCCAAGATGAGGGGGGCTACGAGCAGTACTTC; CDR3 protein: CASSQDEGGYEQYF
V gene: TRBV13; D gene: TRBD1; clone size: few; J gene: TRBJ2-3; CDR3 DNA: TGTGCCAGCAGCTCCCGGGACAGGGGGTTAGCAGATACGCAGTATTTT; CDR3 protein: CASSSRDRGLADTQYF
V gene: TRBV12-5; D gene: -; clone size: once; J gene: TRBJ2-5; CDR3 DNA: TGTGCTAGTGCCCCAAGGGTTCGAGAGACCCAGTACTTC; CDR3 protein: CASAPRVRETQYF
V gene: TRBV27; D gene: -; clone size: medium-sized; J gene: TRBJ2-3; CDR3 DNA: TGTGCCAGCAGTTTGGGCACAGATACGCAGTATTTT; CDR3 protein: CASSLGTDTQYF
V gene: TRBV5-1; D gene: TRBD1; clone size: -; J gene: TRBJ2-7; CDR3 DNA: TGCGCCAGCAGCCCGGACAGGGTTCAGTACTTC; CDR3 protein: CASSPDRVQYF
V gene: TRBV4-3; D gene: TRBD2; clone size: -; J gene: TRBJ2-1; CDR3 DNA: TGCGCCAGCAGCCAAGACGGGACTAGCTTCGCCCCTGGGGATGAGCAGTTCTTC; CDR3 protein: CASSQDGTSFAPGDEQFF
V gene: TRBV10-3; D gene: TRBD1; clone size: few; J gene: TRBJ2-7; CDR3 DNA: TGTGCCATCAGTGAGAGAGGGAGTGGGGAGACAGGGAAATCCTACGAGCAGTACTTC; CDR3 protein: CAISERGSGETGKSYEQYF
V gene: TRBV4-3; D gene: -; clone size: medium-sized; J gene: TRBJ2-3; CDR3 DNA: TGCGCCAGCAGCCTCCGGCCGAGGACAGATACGCAGTATTTT; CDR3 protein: CASSLRPRTDTQYF
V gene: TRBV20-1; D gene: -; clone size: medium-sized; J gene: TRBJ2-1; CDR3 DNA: TGCAGTGCTAGAGATGGCGTGTTGGCGGCAAATGAGCAGTTCTTC; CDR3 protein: CSARDGVLAANEQFF
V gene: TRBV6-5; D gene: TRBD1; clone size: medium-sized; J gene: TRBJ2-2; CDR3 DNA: TGTGCCAGCAGCTTCGGACAGGGTGCCGGGGAGCTGTTTTTT; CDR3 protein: CASSFGQGAGELFF
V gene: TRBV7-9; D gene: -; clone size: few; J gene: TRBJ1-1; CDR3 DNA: TGTGCCAGCAGCTCCCCGGTACGGCAGTCGGGAACTGAAGCTTTCTTT; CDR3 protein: CASSSPVRQSGTEAFF
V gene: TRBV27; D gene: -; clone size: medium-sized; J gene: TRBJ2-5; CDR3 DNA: TGTGCCAGCAAGGGCCAAGAGACCCAGTACTTC; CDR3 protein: CASKGQETQYF
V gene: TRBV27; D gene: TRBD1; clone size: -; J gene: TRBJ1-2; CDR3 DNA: TGTGCCAGCAGTCGGGGACAGGGGGCGAGCTATGGCTACACCTTC; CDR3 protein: CASSRGQGASYGYTF
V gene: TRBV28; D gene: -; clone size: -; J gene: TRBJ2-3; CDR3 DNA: TGTGCCAGCAGTTTTGTAGATACGCAGTATTTT; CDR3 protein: CASSFVDTQYF
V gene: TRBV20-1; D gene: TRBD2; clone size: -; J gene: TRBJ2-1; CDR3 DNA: TGCAGTGCCAACTCCGGGACTAGCGGGAGTTCCTACAATGAGCAGTTCTTC; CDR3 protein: CSANSGTSGSSYNEQFF
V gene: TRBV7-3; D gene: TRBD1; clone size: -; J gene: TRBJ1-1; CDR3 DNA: TGTGCCAGCAGCTTACAAGGGGGCCTGAACACTGAAGCTTTCTTT; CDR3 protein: CASSLQGGLNTEAFF
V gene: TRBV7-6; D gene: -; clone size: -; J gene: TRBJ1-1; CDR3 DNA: TGTGCCAGCAGCTTAGCAGGACCTATAGTTGGAGCTTTCTTT; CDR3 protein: CASSLAGPIVGAFF
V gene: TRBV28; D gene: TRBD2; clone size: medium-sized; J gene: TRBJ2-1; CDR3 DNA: TGTGCCAGCATGTTTGCGGGAGGCCAATACAATGAGCAGTTCTTC; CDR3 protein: CASMFAGGQYNEQFF
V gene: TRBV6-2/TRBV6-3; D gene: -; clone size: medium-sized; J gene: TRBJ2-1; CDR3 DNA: TGTGCCAGCACCTACAGGGGACTGTACAATGAGCAGTTCTTC; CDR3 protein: CASTYRGLYNEQFF
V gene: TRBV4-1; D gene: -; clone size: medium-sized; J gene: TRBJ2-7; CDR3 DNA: TGCGCCAGCAGCCAAGTAGGAAGCTTCGGCGAGCAGTACTTC; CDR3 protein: CASSQVGSFGEQYF
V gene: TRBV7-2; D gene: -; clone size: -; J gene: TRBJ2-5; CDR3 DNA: TGTGCCAGCAGCCTTAATAAGGGGACGGATCAAGAGACCCAGTACTTC; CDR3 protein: CASSLNKGTDQETQYF
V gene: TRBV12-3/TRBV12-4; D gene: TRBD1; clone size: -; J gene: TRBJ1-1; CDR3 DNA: TGTGCCAGCAACCAGGGGGGCCTCAGTGCTTTCTTT; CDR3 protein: CASNQGGLSAFF
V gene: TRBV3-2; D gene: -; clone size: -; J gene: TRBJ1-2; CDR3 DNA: TGTGCCAGCAGCCAAGGGGGCGGGCTCAGCGGCTACACCTTC; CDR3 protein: CASSQGGGLSGYTF
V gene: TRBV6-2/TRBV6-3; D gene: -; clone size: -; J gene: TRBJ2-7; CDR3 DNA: TGTGCCAGCAGCCCGATCGGGCTTCGGATCTCCTACGAGCAGTACTTC; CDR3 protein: CASSPIGLRISYEQYF
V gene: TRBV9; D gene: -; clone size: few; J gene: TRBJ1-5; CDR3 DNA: TGTGCCAGCAGCGTAGAAGGGATGGACCAGCCCCAGCATTTT; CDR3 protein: CASSVEGMDQPQHF
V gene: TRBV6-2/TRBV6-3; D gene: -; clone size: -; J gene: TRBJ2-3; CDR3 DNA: TGTGCCAGCAGCTTCACCCAATTTCCCACAGATACGCAGTATTTT; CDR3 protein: CASSFTQFPTDTQYF
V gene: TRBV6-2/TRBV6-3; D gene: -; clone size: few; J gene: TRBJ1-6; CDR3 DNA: TGTGCCAGCAGTTACGTTCCAGCTTACGAGCGTTCACCCCTCCACTTT; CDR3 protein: CASSYVPAYERSPLHF